The 2 T cell receptor beta chains given below trace back to one sample, sequenced in a study of T cell repertoires in ileal Crohn's disease. Before sorting, lamina propria lymphocytes were separated from surgical specimens by density gradient. Sequenced by immunoSEQ multiplex PCR; TCRdb stores in-frame clones only, minus some. The sample carries more than 2,500 clones, 90% recorded once. The sample comprised CD4+ T cells sorted from the ileum. The source is an adult with Crohn's disease.

The genes are TRBV5-1 and TRBJ2-7; D perhaps matches TRBD1 (6 bases). V was shortened by 2 bases and J by 3 bases, with 18 bases between the two germline ends. Germline V gives CDR1 SGHRS, CDR2 YFSETQ. The CDR3 sequence is 16 residues long. The CDR3 is CASSFSSQGKGYEQYF. In nucleotides, the CDR3 is TGCGCCAGCAGCTTCTCTTCACAGGGAAAGGGCTACGAGCAGTACTTC.

V gene TRBV5-8 combines with J gene TRBJ2-7; tentatively, D is TRBD2 (6 bases). This CDR3 comprises 13 residues. Germline V CDR1 and CDR2: SGHTS, YDEGEE. V lost 4 bases and J lost 3, with 11 bases in between. For the CDR3, the DNA is TGTGCCAGCAGCAACCGGGGGAGCTACGAGCAGTACTTC. It encodes CASSNRGSYEQYF.